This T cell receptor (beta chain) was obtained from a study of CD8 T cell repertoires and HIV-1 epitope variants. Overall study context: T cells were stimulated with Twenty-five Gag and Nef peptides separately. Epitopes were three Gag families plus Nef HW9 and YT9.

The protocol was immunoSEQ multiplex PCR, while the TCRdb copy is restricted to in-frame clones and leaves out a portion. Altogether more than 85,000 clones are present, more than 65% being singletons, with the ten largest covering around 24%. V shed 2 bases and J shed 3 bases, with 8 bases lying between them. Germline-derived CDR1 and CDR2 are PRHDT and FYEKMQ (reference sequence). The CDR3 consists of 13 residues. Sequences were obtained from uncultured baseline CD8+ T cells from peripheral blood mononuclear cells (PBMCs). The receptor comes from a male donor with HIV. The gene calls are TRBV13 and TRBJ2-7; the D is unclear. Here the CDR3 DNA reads TGTGCCAGCAGCTTAAATCTGGACTACGAGCAGTACTTC. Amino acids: CASSLNLDYEQYF.